A selection of T cell receptor beta chains follows, all from one sample in a study of identical twins. Using its own MiXCR run on the 5' RACE reads, TCRdb lists one record per CDR3 protein. Of approximately 240,000 distinct CDR3 sequences in the sample, 11% to 15% were seen once. Specimen: memory (CD45RO+) T cells sorted from blood. The receptors originated from a woman aged 18-29 years in good health. Both conserved end residues are part of each CDR3. The order of the fields is J gene, V gene, CDR3 protein.

j_gene: TRBJ2-5; v_gene: TRBV28; CDR3aa: CASREGGPGETQYF
j_gene: TRBJ2-1; v_gene: TRBV6-4; CDR3aa: CASSQIAGHYNEQFF
j_gene: TRBJ2-7; v_gene: TRBV6-2/TRBV6-3; CDR3aa: CASSALPTGPGSYEQYF
j_gene: TRBJ2-3; v_gene: TRBV6-2/TRBV6-3; CDR3aa: CASSYQEGLTFFTQYF
j_gene: TRBJ1-2; v_gene: TRBV9; CDR3aa: CASSKDRFTNYGYTF
j_gene: TRBJ1-2; v_gene: TRBV5-1; CDR3aa: CASSLIVGGAGDYGYTF
j_gene: TRBJ2-5; v_gene: TRBV18; CDR3aa: CASSLQEQAETQYF
j_gene: TRBJ1-5; v_gene: TRBV20-1; CDR3aa: CSAQRNRNQPQHF
j_gene: TRBJ1-2; v_gene: TRBV20-1; CDR3aa: CSAGQGPNYGYTF
j_gene: TRBJ2-3; v_gene: TRBV20-1; CDR3aa: CSAPPGGGGDTQYF
j_gene: TRBJ1-2; v_gene: TRBV20-1; CDR3aa: CSARAETGVDYGYTF
j_gene: TRBJ2-7; v_gene: TRBV7-2; CDR3aa: CASSTDARQLLVYEQYF
j_gene: TRBJ2-1; v_gene: TRBV20-1; CDR3aa: CSASRTGLTYNEQFF